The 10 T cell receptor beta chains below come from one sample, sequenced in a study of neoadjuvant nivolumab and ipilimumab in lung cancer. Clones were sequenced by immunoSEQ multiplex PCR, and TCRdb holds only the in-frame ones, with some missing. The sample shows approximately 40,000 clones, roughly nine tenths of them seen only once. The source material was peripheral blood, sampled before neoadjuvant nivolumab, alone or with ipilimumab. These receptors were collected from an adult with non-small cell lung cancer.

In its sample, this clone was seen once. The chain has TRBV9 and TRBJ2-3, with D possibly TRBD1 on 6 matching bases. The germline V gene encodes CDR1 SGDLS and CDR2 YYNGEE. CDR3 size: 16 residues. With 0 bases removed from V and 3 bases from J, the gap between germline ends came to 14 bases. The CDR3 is CASSVVVRGTTDTQYF. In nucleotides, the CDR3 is TGTGCCAGCAGCGTAGTGGTCAGGGGTACGACAGATACGCAGTATTTT.

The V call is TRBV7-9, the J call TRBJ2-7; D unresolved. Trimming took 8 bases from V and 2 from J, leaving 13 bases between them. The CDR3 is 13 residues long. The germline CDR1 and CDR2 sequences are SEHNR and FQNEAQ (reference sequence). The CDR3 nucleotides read TGTGCCAGCGTCTCGGGCCGAACCTACGAGCAGTACTTC. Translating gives CASVSGRTYEQYF.

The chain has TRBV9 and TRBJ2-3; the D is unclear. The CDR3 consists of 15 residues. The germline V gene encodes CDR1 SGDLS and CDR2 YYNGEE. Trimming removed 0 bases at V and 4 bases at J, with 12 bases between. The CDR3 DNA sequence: TGTGCCAGCAGCGTAGTGGGTTCTCCCCCAGATACGCAGTATTTT. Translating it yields CASSVVGSPPDTQYF.

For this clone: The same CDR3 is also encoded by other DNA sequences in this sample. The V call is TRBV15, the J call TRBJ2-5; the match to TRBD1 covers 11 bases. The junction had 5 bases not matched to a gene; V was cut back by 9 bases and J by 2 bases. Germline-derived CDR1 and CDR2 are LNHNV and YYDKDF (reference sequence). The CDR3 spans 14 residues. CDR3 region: CATSRDRGQETQYF. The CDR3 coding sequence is TGTGCCACTAGCCGGGACAGGGGGCAAGAGACCCAGTACTTC.

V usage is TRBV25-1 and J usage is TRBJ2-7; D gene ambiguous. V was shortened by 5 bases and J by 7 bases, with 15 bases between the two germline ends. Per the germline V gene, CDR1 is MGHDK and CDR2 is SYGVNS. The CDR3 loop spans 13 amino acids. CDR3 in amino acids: CASSPLIWGEQYF. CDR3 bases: TGTGCCAGCAGTCCCCTTATCTGGGGTGAGCAGTACTTC.

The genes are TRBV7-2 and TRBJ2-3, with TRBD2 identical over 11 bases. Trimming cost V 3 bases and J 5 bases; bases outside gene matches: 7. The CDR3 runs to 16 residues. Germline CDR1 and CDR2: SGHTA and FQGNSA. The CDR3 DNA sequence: TGTGCCAGCAGCTTTGGTAGCGGGAGGGCCGGAGATACGCAGTATTTT. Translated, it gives CASSFGSGRAGDTQYF. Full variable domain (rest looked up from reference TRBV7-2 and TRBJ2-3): GAGVSQSPSNKVTEKGKDVELRCDPISGHTALYWYRQSLGQGLEFLIYFQGNSAPDKSGLPSDRFSAERTGGSVSTLTIQRTQQEDSAVYLCASSFGSGRAGDTQYFGPGTRLTVL.

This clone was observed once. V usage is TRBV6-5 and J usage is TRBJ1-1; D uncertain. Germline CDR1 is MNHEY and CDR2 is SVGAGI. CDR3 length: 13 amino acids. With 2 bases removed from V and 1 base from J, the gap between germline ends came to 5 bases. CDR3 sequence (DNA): TGTGCCAGCAGTTACCGCCGGAACACTGAAGCTTTCTTT. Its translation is CASSYRRNTEAFF.

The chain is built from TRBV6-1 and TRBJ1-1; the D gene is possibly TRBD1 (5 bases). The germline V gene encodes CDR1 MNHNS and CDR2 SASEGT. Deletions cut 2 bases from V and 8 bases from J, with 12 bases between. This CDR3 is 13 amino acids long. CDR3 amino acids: CASSESGLSEAFF. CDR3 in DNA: TGTGCCAGCAGTGAATCGGGACTATCAGAAGCTTTCTTT.

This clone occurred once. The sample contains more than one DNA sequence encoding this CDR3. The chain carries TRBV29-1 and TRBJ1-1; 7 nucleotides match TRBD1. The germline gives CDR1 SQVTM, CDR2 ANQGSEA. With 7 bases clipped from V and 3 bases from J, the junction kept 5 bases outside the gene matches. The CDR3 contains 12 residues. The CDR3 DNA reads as TGCAGCGCTGACAGGGTTGACACTGAAGCTTTCTTT. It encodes CSADRVDTEAFF.

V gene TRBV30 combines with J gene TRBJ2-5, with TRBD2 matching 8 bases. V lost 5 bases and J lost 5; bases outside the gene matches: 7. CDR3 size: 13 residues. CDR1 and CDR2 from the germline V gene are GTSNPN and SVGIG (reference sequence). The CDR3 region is CAWSPGLVETQYF. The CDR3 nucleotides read TGTGCCTGGTCTCCGGGACTAGTGGAGACCCAGTACTTC. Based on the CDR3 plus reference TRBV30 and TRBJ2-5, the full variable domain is SQTIHQWPATLVQPVGSPLSLECTVEGTSNPNLYWYRQAAGRGLQLLFYSVGIGQISSEVPQNLSASRPQDRQFILSSKKLLLSDSGFYLCAWSPGLVETQYFGPGTRLLVL.